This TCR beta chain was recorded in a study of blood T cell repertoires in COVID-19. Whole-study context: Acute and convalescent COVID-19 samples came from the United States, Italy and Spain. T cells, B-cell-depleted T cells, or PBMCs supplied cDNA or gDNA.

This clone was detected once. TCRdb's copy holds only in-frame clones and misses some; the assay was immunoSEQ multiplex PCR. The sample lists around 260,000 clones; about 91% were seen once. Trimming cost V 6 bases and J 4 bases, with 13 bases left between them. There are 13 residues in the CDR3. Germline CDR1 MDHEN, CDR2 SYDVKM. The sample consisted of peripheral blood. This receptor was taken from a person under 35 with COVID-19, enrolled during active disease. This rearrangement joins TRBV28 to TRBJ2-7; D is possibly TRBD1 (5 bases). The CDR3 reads CASSLGAWYEQYF. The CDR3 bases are TGTGCCAGCAGCCTTGGGGCATGGTACGAGCAGTACTTC.